The rows below give T cell receptor beta chains drawn from one sample of a study of somatic mutations in cytotoxic T cells in rheumatoid arthritis. The data were produced by immunoSEQ multiplex PCR, yet TCRdb's version contains in-frame clones alone and is incomplete. Seen here are tens of thousands of clones, approximately 84% observed once, and the top ten hold approximately 10%. Sequences were obtained from CD8+ T cells sorted from blood. These receptors all stem from an adult with rheumatoid arthritis. Each CDR3 is given with its conserved first and last residue. D genes are given only for firm matches. Expanded clones are given a class, and other clones once, few, many or no size at all.

d_gene	abundance	j_gene	v_gene	CDR3aa	CDR3nt
.	.	TRBJ1-1	TRBV6-5	CASSYSGYGAFF	TGTGCCAGCAGTTACTCGGGGTACGGAGCTTTCTTT
.	.	TRBJ1-4	TRBV7-8	CASSLVAATNEKLFF	TGTGCCAGCAGCTTAGTTGCAGCAACTAATGAAAAACTGTTTTTT
TRBD1	.	TRBJ1-2	TRBV27	CASGQGNGYTF	TGTGCCAGCGGACAGGGGAACGGCTACACCTTC
TRBD2	.	TRBJ2-4	TRBV7-9	CASSLVGGGEAKNIQYF	TGTGCCAGCAGCTTAGTGGGTGGGGGGGAGGCCAAAAACATTCAGTACTTC
.	few	TRBJ1-1	TRBV7-9	CASSQTTTAGNTEAFF	TGTGCCAGCAGCCAAACAACGACAGCTGGGAACACTGAAGCTTTCTTT
.	.	TRBJ2-4	TRBV2	CASTTRAKNIQYF	TGTGCCAGCACCACCCGGGCCAAAAACATTCAGTACTTC
.	few	TRBJ1-1	TRBV4-1	CASRLGPGTANTEAFF	TGCGCCAGCAGACTCGGGCCGGGGACGGCGAACACTGAAGCTTTCTTT
.	.	TRBJ1-4	TRBV19	CASSRGRGEGNEKLFF	TGTGCCAGTAGTAGGGGCCGGGGAGAGGGTAATGAAAAACTGTTTTTT
.	.	TRBJ2-3	TRBV19	CASSISFGFRTDTQYF	TGTGCCAGTAGTATTAGTTTTGGGTTTAGGACAGATACGCAGTATTTT
.	.	TRBJ1-2	TRBV7-2	CASSSGKLFYGYTF	TGTGCCAGCAGCTCAGGGAAGTTGTTCTATGGCTACACCTTC
TRBD1	.	TRBJ2-6	TRBV13	CASSPGGSGANVLTF	TGTGCCAGCAGCCCAGGGGGTTCAGGGGCCAACGTCCTGACTTTC
.	few	TRBJ2-1	TRBV7-6	CASSLRGREIDNEQFF	TGTGCCAGCAGCTTACGGGGCAGGGAGATCGACAATGAGCAGTTCTTC
.	.	TRBJ2-5	TRBV6-5	CASSYLFGQETQYF	TGTGCCAGCAGTTACTTGTTTGGCCAAGAGACCCAGTACTTC
TRBD2	.	TRBJ2-2	TRBV13	CASSSLAGDSPPGELFF	TGTGCCAGCAGCTCCTTAGCGGGAGACAGCCCCCCCGGGGAGCTGTTTTTT
TRBD2	.	TRBJ2-5	TRBV14	CASSQGGTSRAQYF	TGTGCCAGCAGCCAAGGTGGGACTAGTCGGGCCCAGTACTTC
TRBD2	.	TRBJ2-2	TRBV4-3	CASSQDRLAGGEELFF	TGCGCCAGCAGCCAAGATCGACTAGCGGGGGGTGAGGAGCTGTTTTTT
.	.	TRBJ2-3	TRBV7-8	CASSLAGPDTQYF	TGTGCCAGCAGCTTAGCGGGGCCAGATACGCAGTATTTT
.	.	TRBJ1-1	TRBV4-3	CASSPSLPSSLNTEAFF	TGCGCCAGCAGCCCCTCTCTTCCTAGTTCGCTGAACACTGAAGCTTTCTTT
.	.	TRBJ1-4	TRBV6-5	CASREGTVLDEKLFF	TGTGCCAGCAGGGAGGGTACTGTGCTTGATGAAAAACTGTTTTTT
TRBD1	.	TRBJ1-1	TRBV19	CASSEHPTGVTEAFF	TGTGCCAGTAGTGAACACCCGACAGGGGTAACTGAAGCTTTCTTT
TRBD1	.	TRBJ2-7	TRBV27	CASSSGGQIYEQYF	TGTGCCAGCAGTTCTGGGGGACAGATCTACGAGCAGTACTTC
.	.	TRBJ1-5	TRBV7-9	CASSYVGNQPQHF	TGTGCCAGCAGCTATGTGGGCAATCAGCCCCAGCATTTT
.	.	TRBJ2-1	TRBV6-1	CASSEIAYNEQFF	TGTGCCAGCAGTGAGATTGCCTACAATGAGCAGTTCTTC